This T cell receptor beta chain was profiled in a study of CD8 T cells in Susac syndrome (dated by TCRdb to the late 2010s). Regarding the complete study: Among the sequenced Susac syndrome patients, six had clinically active disease and roughly eight were in clinical remission. Susac syndrome patients were therapy-naive, on corticosteroids (some also receiving IVIg), or on IVIg alone at blood withdrawal. The study used repertoire sequencing to test whether antigen drove CD8+ T cell activation and differentiation in Susac syndrome. The study compared CD8+ T cell repertoire clonality among 12 healthy donors, 14 Susac syndrome patients and roughly 16 multiple sclerosis patients.

Results and caveats for the whole study, not just this receptor: Susac syndrome CD8+ repertoires showed clonal expansion, highest in CD8+ TEMRA cells and greater in clinically active than remitting patients. Sixteen and five Susac-specific public clones were found in the total CD8+ and CD8+ TEMRA repertoires, respectively. The number of individuals in the TCR sequencing and HLA analysis was acknowledged as relatively small.

RNA was extracted using the RNeasy kit, and roughly 0.45 to 1 ug of the RNA was reverse transcribed with random hexamers. The immunoSEQ multiplex PCR assay, covering 54 Vbeta and 13 Jbeta segments, was used to amplify TCR beta CDR3 regions. Bias from PCR amplification was corrected by using a synthetic template baseline for primer optimization and for computational correction. On the authors' methods: Reads were annotated to V, D and J genes according to IMGT and were analyzed with immunoSEQ Analyzer, with only productive sequences retained. Clonality was computed as one minus Shannon entropy normalized by log2 of the number of productive unique sequences. For each patient and control, public and private clones were evaluated among the 100 most prevalent clones. Clones were defined as Susac-specific when absent from the healthy and MS cohorts, from over a thousand published viral clones and from other ImmuneACCESS disease sequences. TCRdb took the public reads, trimmed them with fastp at Q25, ran MiXCR for clone calling and kept in-frame beta chains. Rows with one shared CDR3 protein collapse into an entry with the most common genes and DNA. The V and J calls and clone size come from TCRdb's table, not from the authors' own analysis. Within this sample are about 53,000 distinct CDR3 sequences, with around 95% of them counted one time only. The ten biggest clones cover less than 0.9% of the sample.

Peripheral blood CD8+ and CD4+ T cells from healthy donors, Susac syndrome patients and multiple sclerosis patients were profiled using high-throughput TCR beta sequencing. The Susac syndrome patients fulfilled recently defined diagnostic criteria for definite or probable disease. Bulk CD8+ and CD4+ T cells were purified by magnetic negative isolation, while CD8+ TEMRA cells were enriched using FACS. Blood was collected in EDTA tubes and processed within 24 hours, with PBMCs isolated through density gradient centrifugation. PBMCs intended for TCR sequencing were cryopreserved in liquid nitrogen and were subsequently thawed in a 37 degrees C water bath. A purity of at least 90% was achieved for sorted or isolated CD4+, CD8+ and CD8+ TEMRA cells. The germline V gene gives CDR1 as MGHRA and CDR2 as YSYEKL. V loses 0 bases at its end and J loses 6 bases; junction bases beyond the gene matches: 25. Including the terminal cysteine and phenylalanine, the CDR3 comprises 23 residues. Only CDR3 DNA remains: 69 bases, in frame from the first base.

A note on this clonotype: The clone's antigen remains unknown. There are no base qualities to consult, and no much larger clone falls within one base.

The sequence derives from a human donor with Susac syndrome. This receptor chain uses TRBV4-1 and TRBJ2-4, and TRBD1 matches 11 of the central bases. Sequencing used CD8+ T cells from PBMCs. The bases are TGCGCCAGCAGCCAAGATTTGATTAGGGACAGGGGGTTCCGTGTCGGGGGAGGAAACATTCAGTACTTC. Translated, this is CASSQDLIRDRGFRVGGGNIQYF.